The 19 T cell receptor beta chains below were found in one sample sequenced in a study of shared clonotypes between healthy human individuals. Clones were sequenced by immunoSEQ multiplex PCR, and TCRdb holds only the in-frame ones, with some missing. The data contain 2 million to 2.5 million clones, just under 95% of them singletons. Input material: naive CD4+ T cells from PBMCs. Subset: CD45RA+ positively selected. Source of these receptors: a man between 18 and 35 years old in good health. Some clones in this sample may be carry-over from other donors' samples.

V and J are TRBV9 and TRBJ1-1; D perhaps matches TRBD1 (6 bases). V gave up 4 bases and J gave up 1 base, with 11 bases separating them. Looked up from germline, CDR1 is SGDLS and CDR2 is YYNGEE. The CDR3 has 14 residues. CDR3 in amino acids: CASSPRQENTEAFF. CDR3 nucleotides: TGTGCCAGCAGCCCGCGACAGGAGAACACTGAAGCTTTCTTT.

Notes on this clone: The same CDR3 is also encoded by other DNA sequences in this sample. The chain recombines TRBV7-3 with TRBJ1-1; possible D gene TRBD1, 6 bases. Trimming took off 5 bases at V and 2 bases at J, with 12 bases between the two ends. The length of the CDR3 is 14 residues. CDR1 is SGHTA and CDR2 is FQGTGA in the germline V gene. For the CDR3, the DNA is TGTGCCAGCAGCCCTCCGGGGGCCAACACTGAAGCTTTCTTT. It yields the protein CASSPPGANTEAFF.

The chain has TRBV19 and TRBJ2-2, with D perhaps TRBD1 or TRBD2 (5 bases each). V lost 6 bases and J lost 0, with 11 bases in between. Germline CDR1 reads LNHDA; CDR2 reads SQIVND (reference sequence). This CDR3 spans 15 amino acids. CDR3 nucleotide sequence: TGTGCCAGTAGCAAGGGACCCACGAACACCGGGGAGCTGTTTTTT. Amino acid sequence: CASSKGPTNTGELFF.

The J gene is TRBJ1-4, the V gene TRBV5-1; the match to TRBD1 covers 10 bases. V shed 4 bases, J shed 3 bases, and the junction held 12 bases outside the gene matches. Germline values: CDR1 SGHRS, CDR2 YFSETQ. The CDR3 has 18 residues. The CDR3 DNA reads TGCGCCAGCAGCCAGACTGACAGGGGGCCTATCCCTAATGAAAAACTGTTTTTT. Its translation: CASSQTDRGPIPNEKLFF.

CDR3 loop: CASEAGSYNEQFF. As DNA, the CDR3 is TGTGCCAGCGAAGCGGGGTCCTACAATGAGCAGTTCTTC. V usage is TRBV28 and J usage is TRBJ2-1, with 7 bases matching TRBD2. This CDR3 region has 13 residues. With 8 bases clipped from V and 1 base from J, the junction kept 2 bases outside the gene matches. CDR1 is MDHEN, CDR2 SYDVKM, per germline.

The CDR3 spells CASSLVGQANYGYTF. DNA for the CDR3: TGTGCCAGCAGCTTAGTTGGGCAAGCTAACTATGGCTACACCTTC. The chain joins TRBV7-2 to TRBJ1-2, with D uncertain. V was pared by 1 base and J by 0 bases, with 9 bases between. This CDR3 contains 15 residues. The germline gives CDR1 SGHTA, CDR2 FQGNSA.

The chain has TRBV4-2 and TRBJ2-3; TRBD1 might be the D (6 bases). CDR3 length: 15 amino acids. V lost 0 bases, J lost 4 bases, and 11 bases lay in between. Germline assignment: CDR1 LGHNA and CDR2 YNFKEQ. This CDR3 reads CASSQDKGVPDTQYF. The CDR3 DNA reads TGTGCCAGCAGCCAAGATAAGGGGGTCCCAGATACGCAGTATTTT.

This chain joins TRBV4-1 and TRBJ2-1; 8 bases align to TRBD2. V shed 1 base, J shed 5 bases, and the junction held 10 bases outside the gene matches. CDR3 length: 17 amino acids. Germline CDR1 reads MGHRA; CDR2 reads YSYEKL. The CDR3 bases are TGCGCCAGCAGCCAAGGTTCGGGGACTAGGGCCGACAATGAGCAGTTCTTC. This codes for CASSQGSGTRADNEQFF.

This chain connects TRBV28 to TRBJ2-7; 10 bases map to TRBD1. CDR1 is MDHEN and CDR2 is SYDVKM in the germline V gene. This CDR3 spans 15 amino acids. V trimming: 5 bases; J trimming: 5 bases; junction bases outside the gene matches: 9. The CDR3 DNA reads as TGTGCCAGCAGTCGACCGGGACAGGGGTGGAACGAGCAGTACTTC. It translates to CASSRPGQGWNEQYF.

The chain recombines TRBV10-3 with TRBJ1-1; 7 bases map to TRBD1. Germline V gene lookup returns CDR1 ENHRY and CDR2 SYGVKD. The CDR3 is 16 residues long. With 5 bases clipped from V and 2 bases from J, the junction kept 11 bases outside the gene matches. CDR3 in amino acids: CAISNIQGRGNTEAFF. CDR3 DNA sequence: TGTGCCATCAGTAATATACAGGGGCGCGGTAACACTGAAGCTTTCTTT.

This clone was detected once. The chain employs TRBV5-5 and TRBJ2-5; 11 nucleotides line up with TRBD2. Looked up from germline, CDR1 is SGHKS and CDR2 is YYEKEE (reference sequence). The CDR3 length is 16 residues. J was trimmed by 2 bases and V by 2 bases; bases with no gene match: 5. The CDR3 here is CASSLDRTSGQETQYF. In nucleotides, the CDR3 is TGTGCCAGCAGCTTAGATAGGACTAGCGGGCAAGAGACCCAGTACTTC.

The rearrangement links TRBV6-1 to TRBJ2-7, with 8 bases identical to TRBD1. Germline lookup yields CDR1 MNHNS and CDR2 SASEGT. The CDR3 spans 15 residues. J gave up 1 base and V 4 bases, and 6 bases lay outside the gene matches. The CDR3 DNA is TGTGCCAGCAGTGCAGGGGGCCCCCTATCCTACGAGCAGTACTTC. Amino acids: CASSAGGPLSYEQYF.

With respect to this clone: The sample holds other DNA sequences that translate to the same CDR3. V is TRBV5-1 and J is TRBJ2-3; D remains unclear. The germline V gene has CDR1 SGHRS and CDR2 YFSETQ. V dropped 0 bases and J dropped 0 bases, with 5 bases sitting between them. The CDR3 runs to 14 residues. CDR3 sequence (DNA): TGCGCCAGCAGCTTGGGCAGCAGCACAGATACGCAGTATTTT. It yields the protein CASSLGSSTDTQYF.

The chain links TRBV28 to TRBJ2-5; a weak D match, TRBD1 (6 bases). V gave up 5 bases and J gave up 5 bases, with 18 bases separating them. The CDR3 has 15 amino acids. In germline, CDR1 is MDHEN, CDR2 SYDVKM. DNA for the CDR3: TGTGCCAGCAGTAACAGGGAAATTAGTAGGGAGACCCAGTACTTC. Its translation: CASSNREISRETQYF.

The chain joins TRBV9 to TRBJ2-7; unclear D gene. Germline CDR1 and CDR2: SGDLS and YYNGEE. CDR3 length equals 15 residues. Trimming removed 3 bases at V and 1 base at J, with 14 bases between. This chain's CDR3 is CASSAEARASYEQYF. Here the CDR3 DNA reads TGTGCCAGCAGCGCCGAAGCACGGGCATCCTACGAGCAGTACTTC. Full variable domain (rest looked up from reference TRBV9 and TRBJ2-7): DSGVTQTPKHLITATGQRVTLRCSPRSGDLSVYWYQQSLDQGLQFLIQYYNGEERAKGNILERFSAQQFPDLHSELNLSSLELGDSALYFCASSAEARASYEQYFGPGTRLTVT.

This rearrangement joins TRBV28 to TRBJ2-1; 9 nucleotides align to TRBD2. Trimming at V came to 5 bases and at J to 2 bases, leaving 7 bases not matched to a gene. Germline V gene sequence: CDR1 MDHEN, CDR2 SYDVKM. The CDR3 is 16 amino acids. CDR3 nucleotide sequence: TGTGCCAGCAGTCCCGTAGCGGGAGCCCCCTACAATGAGCAGTTCTTC. Translating gives CASSPVAGAPYNEQFF.

The chain carries TRBV25-1 and TRBJ2-1; 7 positions agree with TRBD2. V lost 9 bases to trimming and J lost 3 bases; unmatched junction nucleotides: 11. Germline values: CDR1 MGHDK, CDR2 SYGVNS. This CDR3 region has 15 residues. CDR3 in amino acids: CASGKSGTHYNEQFF. CDR3 bases: TGTGCCAGTGGAAAAAGCGGGACTCACTACAATGAGCAGTTCTTC.

This clone was seen just once. Other DNA sequences of this sample code for an identical CDR3. The V gene is TRBV5-1, the J gene TRBJ1-3; tentative D call: TRBD1 (5 bases). This CDR3 contains 13 residues. Germline CDR1 reads SGHRS; CDR2 reads YFSETQ. Trimming cost V 2 bases and J 8 bases, with 11 bases left between them. The CDR3 spells CASSLGQGDTIYF. The CDR3 nucleotides are TGCGCCAGCAGCTTAGGCCAGGGAGACACCATATATTTT.

This clone turned up a few times. The V call is TRBV4-2, the J call TRBJ1-2; D not resolved. This CDR3 is built from 12 residues. The germline V gene encodes CDR1 LGHNA and CDR2 YNFKEQ. V was shortened by 10 bases and J by 5 bases, with 14 bases between the two germline ends. The CDR3 bases are TGTGCCACCAGGACCCTATCTTATGGCTACACCTTC. Amino acid sequence: CATRTLSYGYTF.